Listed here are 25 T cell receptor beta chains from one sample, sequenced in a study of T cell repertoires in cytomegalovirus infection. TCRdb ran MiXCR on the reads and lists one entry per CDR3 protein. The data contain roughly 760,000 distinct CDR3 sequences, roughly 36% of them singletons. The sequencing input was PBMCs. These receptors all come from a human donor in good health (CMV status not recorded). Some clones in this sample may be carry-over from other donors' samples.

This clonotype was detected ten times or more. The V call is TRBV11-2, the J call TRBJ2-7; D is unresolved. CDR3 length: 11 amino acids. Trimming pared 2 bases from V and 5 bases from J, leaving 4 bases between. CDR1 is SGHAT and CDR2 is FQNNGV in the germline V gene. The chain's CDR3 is CASSLTHEQYF. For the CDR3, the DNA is TGTGCCAGCAGCTTAACTCACGAGCAGTACTTC. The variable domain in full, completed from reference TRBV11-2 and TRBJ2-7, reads EAGVAQSPRYKIIEKRQSVAFWCNPISGHATLYWYQQILGQGPKLLIQFQNNGVVDDSQLPKDRFSAERLKGVDSTLKIQPAKLEDSAVYLCASSLTHEQYFGPGTRLTVT.

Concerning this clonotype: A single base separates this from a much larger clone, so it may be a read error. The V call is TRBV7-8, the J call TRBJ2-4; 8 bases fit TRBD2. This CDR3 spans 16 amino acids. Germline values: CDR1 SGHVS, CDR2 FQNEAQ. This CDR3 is CASSLGLGGAQNSQYF. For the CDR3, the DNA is TGTGCCAGCAGCTTAGGGCTCGGGGGGGCCCAAAACAGTCAGTACTTC.

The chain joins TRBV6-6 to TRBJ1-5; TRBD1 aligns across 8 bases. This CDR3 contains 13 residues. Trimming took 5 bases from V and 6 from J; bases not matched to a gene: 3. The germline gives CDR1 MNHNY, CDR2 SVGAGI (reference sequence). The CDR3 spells CASSADRAQPQHF. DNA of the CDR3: TGTGCCAGCAGTGCGGACAGGGCTCAGCCCCAGCATTTT.

For the CDR3, the DNA is TGTGCCAGCAGCTCTCAACCGGGACAAGGGTCGGGAAACACCATATATTTT. Amino acids: CASSSQPGQGSGNTIYF. This chain connects TRBV7-2 to TRBJ1-3; D perhaps matches TRBD1 (6 bases). Trimming cost V 4 bases and J 4 bases, with 20 bases left between them. CDR3 size: 17 residues. Germline CDR1 SGHTA, CDR2 FQGNSA.

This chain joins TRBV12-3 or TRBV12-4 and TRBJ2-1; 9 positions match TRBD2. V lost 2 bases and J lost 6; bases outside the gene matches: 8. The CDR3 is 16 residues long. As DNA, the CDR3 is TGTGCCAGCAGTTTAATTGTAGCGGGAGCAGGCAATGAGCAGTTCTTC. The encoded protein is CASSLIVAGAGNEQFF.

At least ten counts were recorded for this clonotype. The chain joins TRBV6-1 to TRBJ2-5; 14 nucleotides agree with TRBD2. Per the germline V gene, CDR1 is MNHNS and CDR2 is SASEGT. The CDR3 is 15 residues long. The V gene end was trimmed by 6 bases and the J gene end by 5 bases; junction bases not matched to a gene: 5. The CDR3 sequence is CASRGTSGSWETQYF. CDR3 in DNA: TGTGCCAGCAGGGGGACTAGCGGGAGCTGGGAGACCCAGTACTTC.

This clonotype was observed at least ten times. This CDR3 reads CASSPLGRINYGYTF. For the CDR3, the DNA is TGTGCCAGCAGCCCTCTAGGCAGGATCAACTATGGCTACACCTTC. The chain is built from TRBV7-9 and TRBJ1-2; D gene uncertain. The CDR3 extends over 15 amino acids. Trimming left V 5 bases short and J 2 bases short, with 15 bases between. Germline loops: CDR1 SEHNR, CDR2 FQNEAQ (reference sequence).

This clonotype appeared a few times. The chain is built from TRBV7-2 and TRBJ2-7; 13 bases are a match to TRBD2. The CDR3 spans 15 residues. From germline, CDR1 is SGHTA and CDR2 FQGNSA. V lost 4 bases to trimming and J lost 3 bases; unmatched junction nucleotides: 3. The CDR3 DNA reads TGTGCCAGCAGCTGGGGACTAGCGGGAATCTACGAGCAGTACTTC. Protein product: CASSWGLAGIYEQYF. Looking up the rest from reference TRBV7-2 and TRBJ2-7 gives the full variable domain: GAGVSQSPSNKVTEKGKDVELRCDPISGHTALYWYRQSLGQGLEFLIYFQGNSAPDKSGLPSDRFSAERTGGSVSTLTIQRTQQEDSAVYLCASSWGLAGIYEQYFGPGTRLTVT.

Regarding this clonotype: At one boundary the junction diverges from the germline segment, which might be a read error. The CDR3 sequence is CDSSRAGSIALGTQYF. The DNA for the CDR3 is TGTGACAGCAGCCGCGCCGGGTCGATAGCGCTTGGGACCCAGTACTTC. The rearrangement links TRBV11-2 to TRBJ2-5; D is perhaps TRBD2 (5 bases). CDR1 and CDR2 (germline): SGHAT, FQNNGV. The CDR3 length is 16 residues. The variable domain in full, with the rest retrieved from reference TRBV11-2 and TRBJ2-5, is EAGVAQSPRYKIIEKRQSVAFWCNPISGHATLYWYQQILGQGPKLLIQFQNNGVVDDSQLPKDRFSAERLKGVDSTLKIQPAKLEDSAVYLCDSSRAGSIALGTQYFGPGTRLLVL.

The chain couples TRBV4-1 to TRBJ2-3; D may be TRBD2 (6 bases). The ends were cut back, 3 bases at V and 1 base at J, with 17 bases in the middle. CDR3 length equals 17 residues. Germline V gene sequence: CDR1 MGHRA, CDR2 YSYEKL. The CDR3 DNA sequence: TGCGCCAGCAGCCATTCGGCGGGGCAGGGCCGCACAGATACGCAGTATTTT. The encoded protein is CASSHSAGQGRTDTQYF.

CDR3 nucleotides: TGTGCCAGCAGCCCGAATATCAACTATGAGCAGTTCTTC. This sequence encodes CASSPNINYEQFF. The genes are TRBV14 and TRBJ2-1, with D uncertain. This CDR3 region has 13 residues. Trimming removed 4 bases at V and 8 bases at J, with 12 bases between. CDR1 is SGHDN and CDR2 is FVKESK in the germline V gene.

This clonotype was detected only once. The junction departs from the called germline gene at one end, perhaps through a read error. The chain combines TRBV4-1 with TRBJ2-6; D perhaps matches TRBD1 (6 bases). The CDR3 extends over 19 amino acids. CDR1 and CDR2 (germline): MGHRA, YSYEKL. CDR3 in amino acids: CASSQDPSLYRAGANVLTF. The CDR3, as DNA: TGTGCCAGCAGCCAAGACCCTTCCCTCTACAGGGCTGGGGCCAACGTCCTGACTTTC.

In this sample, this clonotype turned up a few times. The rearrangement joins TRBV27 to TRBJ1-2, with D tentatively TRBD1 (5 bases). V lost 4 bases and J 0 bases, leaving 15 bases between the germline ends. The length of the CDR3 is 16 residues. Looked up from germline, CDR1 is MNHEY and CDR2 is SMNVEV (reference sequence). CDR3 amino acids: CASSSRRGLANYGYTF. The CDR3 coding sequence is TGTGCCAGCAGTTCCCGTAGGGGTTTAGCTAACTATGGCTACACCTTC.

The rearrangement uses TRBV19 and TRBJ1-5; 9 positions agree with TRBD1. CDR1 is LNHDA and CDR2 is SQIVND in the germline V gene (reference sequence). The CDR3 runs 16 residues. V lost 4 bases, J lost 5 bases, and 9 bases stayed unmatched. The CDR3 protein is CASSTPGTGPHQPQHF. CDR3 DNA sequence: TGTGCCAGTAGTACTCCCGGGACAGGGCCCCATCAGCCCCAGCATTTT.

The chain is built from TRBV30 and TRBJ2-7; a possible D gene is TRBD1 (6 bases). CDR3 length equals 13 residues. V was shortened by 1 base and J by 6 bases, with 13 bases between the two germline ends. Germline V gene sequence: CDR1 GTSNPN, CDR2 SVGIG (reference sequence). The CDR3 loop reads CAWSARTGLEQYF. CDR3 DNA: TGTGCCTGGAGTGCCAGAACAGGGCTCGAGCAGTACTTC.

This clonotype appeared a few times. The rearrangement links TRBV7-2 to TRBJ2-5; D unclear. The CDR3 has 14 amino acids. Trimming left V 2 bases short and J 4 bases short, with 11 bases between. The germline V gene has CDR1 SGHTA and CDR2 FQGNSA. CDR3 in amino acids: CASSLRAVLETQYF. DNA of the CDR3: TGTGCCAGCAGCTTAAGGGCGGTTTTAGAGACCCAGTACTTC.

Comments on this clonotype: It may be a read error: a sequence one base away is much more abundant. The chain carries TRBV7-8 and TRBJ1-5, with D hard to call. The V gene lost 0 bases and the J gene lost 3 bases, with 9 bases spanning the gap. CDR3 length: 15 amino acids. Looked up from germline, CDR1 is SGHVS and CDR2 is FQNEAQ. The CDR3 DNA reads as TGTGCCAGCAGCTTAGCCGGGTCAGTCAATCAGCCCCAGCATTTT. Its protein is CASSLAGSVNQPQHF.

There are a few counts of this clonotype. The DNA of the CDR3 is TGTGCCAGGCCGGACAGGGGAGGCTATGGCTACACCTTC. Its protein product is CARPDRGGYGYTF. The genes are TRBV25-1 and TRBJ1-2; TRBD1 matches at 9 bases. The J segment lost 4 bases and the V segment lost 9 bases, leaving 6 bases of the junction unmatched. The CDR3 totals 13 residues. Germline V gene lookup returns CDR1 MGHDK and CDR2 SYGVNS.

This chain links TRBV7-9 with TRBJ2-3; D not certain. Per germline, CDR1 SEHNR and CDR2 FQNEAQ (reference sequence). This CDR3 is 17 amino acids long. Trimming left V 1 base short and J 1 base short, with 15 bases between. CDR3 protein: CASSLGPLAVGTDTQYF. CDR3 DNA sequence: TGTGCCAGCAGCTTAGGTCCCCTCGCGGTTGGCACAGATACGCAGTATTTT. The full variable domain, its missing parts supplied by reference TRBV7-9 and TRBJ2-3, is DTGVSQNPRHKITKRGQNVTFRCDPISEHNRLYWYRQTLGQGPEFLTYFQNEAQLEKSRLLSDRFSAERPKGSFSTLEIQRTEQGDSAMYLCASSLGPLAVGTDTQYFGPGTRLTVL.

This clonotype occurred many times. DNA of the CDR3: TGTGCCAGCAGCCCCGGACGGTATAATTCACCCCTCCACTTT. It codes for CASSPGRYNSPLHF. The V gene is TRBV7-2, the J gene TRBJ1-6; D is unresolved. CDR3 length: 14 residues. V gave up 5 bases and J gave up 4 bases, with 9 bases separating them. Germline CDR1 is SGHTA and CDR2 is FQGNSA.

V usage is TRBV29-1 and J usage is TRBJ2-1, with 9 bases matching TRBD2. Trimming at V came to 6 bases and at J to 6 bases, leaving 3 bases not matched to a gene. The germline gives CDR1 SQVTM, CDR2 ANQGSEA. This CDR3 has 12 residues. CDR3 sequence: CSVPAGGNEQFF. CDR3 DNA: TGCAGCGTCCCAGCGGGGGGCAATGAGCAGTTCTTC.

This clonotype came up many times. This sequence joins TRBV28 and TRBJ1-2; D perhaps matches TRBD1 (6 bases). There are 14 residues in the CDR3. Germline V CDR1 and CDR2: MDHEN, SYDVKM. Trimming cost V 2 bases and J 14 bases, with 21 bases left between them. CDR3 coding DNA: TGTGCCAGCAGTTTACCCCAGACTACGGGGGCTACGACCTTC. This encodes CASSLPQTTGATTF.

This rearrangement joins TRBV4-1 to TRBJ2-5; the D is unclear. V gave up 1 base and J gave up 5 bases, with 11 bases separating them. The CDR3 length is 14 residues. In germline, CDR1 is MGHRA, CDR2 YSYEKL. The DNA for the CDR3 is TGCGCCAGCAGCCAAGGAGAAAGCGTCGAGACCCAGTACTTC. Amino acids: CASSQGESVETQYF.

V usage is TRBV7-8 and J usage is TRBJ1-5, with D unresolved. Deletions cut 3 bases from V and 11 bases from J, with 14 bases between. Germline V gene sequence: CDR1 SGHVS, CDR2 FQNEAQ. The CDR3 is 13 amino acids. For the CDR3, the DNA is TGTGCCAGCAGCTTGAAACAGCAGATAGCCCAGCATTTT. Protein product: CASSLKQQIAQHF.

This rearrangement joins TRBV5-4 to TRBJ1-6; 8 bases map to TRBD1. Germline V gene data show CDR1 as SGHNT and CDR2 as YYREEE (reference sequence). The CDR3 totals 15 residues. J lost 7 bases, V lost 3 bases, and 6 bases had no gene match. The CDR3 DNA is TGTGCCAGCAGCTCTTATCAGGGGGCGAATTCACCCCTCCACTTT. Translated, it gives CASSSYQGANSPLHF. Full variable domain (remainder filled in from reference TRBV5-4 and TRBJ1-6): ETGVTQSPTHLIKTRGQQVTLRCSSQSGHNTVSWYQQALGQGPQFIFQYYREEENGRGNFPPRFSGLQFPNYSSELNVNALELDDSALYLCASSSYQGANSPLHFGNGTRLTVT.